The rows below give T cell receptor beta chains drawn from one sample of a study of blood T cells in healthy people across ages. TCRdb passed the 5' RACE reads through MiXCR, listing each CDR3 protein once. Of about 510,000 distinct CDR3 sequences in the sample, approximately 26% were seen once. This sample also belongs to another study, concerning T cells of mothers and their children.

Specimen: blood. These receptors all stem from a boy between 2 and 10 years old in good health. Each CDR3 is given with its conserved first and last residue. Each record gives: V gene, CDR3 length, clone size, D gene, J gene, CDR3 protein, CDR3 DNA. The D gene is left open where the match is weak. Size values are once, few and many counts, or a class for expanded clones, and some rows have none.

V: TRBV4-3; length: 14; size: -; D: TRBD2; J: TRBJ2-7; CDR3: CASSQGLEVDEQYF; DNA: TGCGCCAGCAGCCAGGGACTAGAGGTCGACGAGCAGTACTTC
V: TRBV20-1; length: 15; size: few; D: TRBD2; J: TRBJ2-5; CDR3: CSARDLAGGPETQYF; DNA: TGCAGTGCTAGAGATCTAGCGGGGGGGCCAGAGACCCAGTACTTC
V: TRBV2; length: 11; size: -; D: -; J: TRBJ2-5; CDR3: CASSEAGAWDF; DNA: TGTGCCAGCAGTGAAGCGGGGGCATGGGACTTC
V: TRBV7-9; length: 14; size: -; D: -; J: TRBJ1-6; CDR3: CAGLPSGRNSPLHF; DNA: TGTGCCGGTTTGCCCTCGGGGCGTAATTCACCCCTCCACTTT
V: TRBV11-3; length: 17; size: few; D: -; J: TRBJ1-2; CDR3: CASSSEGPRILGRGYTF; DNA: TGTGCCAGCAGCTCAGAGGGTCCTAGAATTCTCGGCAGGGGCTACACCTTC
V: TRBV19; length: 15; size: -; D: -; J: TRBJ2-3; CDR3: CASSIQTASTDTQYF; DNA: TGTGCCAGTAGTATTCAGACAGCCAGCACAGATACGCAGTATTTT
V: TRBV27; length: 15; size: -; D: TRBD1; J: TRBJ2-7; CDR3: CASSSGQGAPYEQYF; DNA: TGTGCCAGCAGTTCGGGACAGGGGGCTCCCTACGAGCAGTACTTC
V: TRBV5-1; length: 15; size: -; D: -; J: TRBJ2-2; CDR3: CASSRQAAFTGELFF; DNA: TGCGCCAGCAGCCGACAGGCGGCCTTCACCGGGGAGCTGTTTTTT
V: TRBV7-8; length: 14; size: many; D: -; J: TRBJ2-5; CDR3: CASSFTGPEPTQYF; DNA: TGTGCCAGCAGCTTTACAGGGCCCGAGCCGACCCAGTACTTC
V: TRBV20-1; length: 13; size: many; D: TRBD2; J: TRBJ2-5; CDR3: CSARASGSETQYF; DNA: TGCAGTGCCAGGGCCAGCGGGAGCGAGACCCAGTACTTC
V: TRBV13; length: 20; size: few; D: TRBD1; J: TRBJ1-1; CDR3: CASSLNGDRGYFGERTEAFF; DNA: TGTGCCAGCAGCCTAAACGGGGACAGGGGCTACTTTGGGGAAAGGACTGAAGCTTTCTTT
V: TRBV20-1; length: 16; size: -; D: TRBD1; J: TRBJ1-2; CDR3: CSASNRDRGRESGYTF; DNA: TGCAGTGCTAGCAACCGGGACAGGGGGCGTGAGAGTGGCTACACCTTC
V: TRBV6-6; length: 14; size: few; D: -; J: TRBJ1-3; CDR3: CASRLQGSGNTIYF; DNA: TGTGCCAGCAGGCTACAGGGCTCTGGAAACACCATATATTTT
V: TRBV12-3/TRBV12-4; length: 16; size: few; D: -; J: TRBJ2-4; CDR3: CASTTGPGKGKNIQYF; DNA: TGTGCCAGCACCACGGGACCGGGGAAGGGCAAAAACATTCAGTACTTC
V: TRBV5-1; length: 16; size: few; D: TRBD1; J: TRBJ2-3; CDR3: CASSLVPDRVTDTQYF; DNA: TGCGCCAGCAGCTTGGTCCCGGACAGGGTTACAGATACGCAGTATTTT
V: TRBV5-1; length: 15; size: few; D: -; J: TRBJ1-1; CDR3: CASSFDYTGGREAFF; DNA: TGCGCCAGCAGCTTTGATTACACCGGGGGCAGAGAAGCTTTCTTT
V: TRBV6-6; length: 16; size: once; D: -; J: TRBJ2-5; CDR3: CASSFGEGGYQGTQYF; DNA: TGTGCCAGCAGTTTCGGTGAAGGGGGGTACCAAGGGACCCAGTACTTC
V: TRBV27; length: 15; size: few; D: TRBD1; J: TRBJ1-6; CDR3: CASRMGTASNSPLHF; DNA: TGTGCCAGCAGAATGGGGACAGCCTCAAATTCACCCCTCCACTTT
V: TRBV29-1; length: 11; size: -; D: -; J: TRBJ2-7; CDR3: CSVEEGAEQYF; DNA: TGCAGCGTTGAAGAAGGAGCCGAGCAGTACTTC
V: TRBV5-1; length: 15; size: few; D: -; J: TRBJ1-4; CDR3: CASSLAGDSGEKLFF; DNA: TGCGCCAGCAGCTTGGCCGGGGATAGTGGTGAAAAACTGTTTTTT
V: TRBV20-1; length: 15; size: few; D: -; J: TRBJ2-5; CDR3: CSARDPSQPLETQYF; DNA: TGCAGTGCTAGGGACCCCAGCCAGCCTCTAGAGACCCAGTACTTC
V: TRBV7-9; length: 14; size: -; D: TRBD2; J: TRBJ2-7; CDR3: CASSLVGGANEQYF; DNA: TGTGCCAGCAGCTTAGTGGGAGGGGCTAACGAGCAGTACTTC
V: TRBV12-3/TRBV12-4; length: 15; size: once; D: TRBD2; J: TRBJ2-1; CDR3: CASSLGLAGYDEQFF; DNA: TGTGCCAGCAGTTTAGGGCTAGCGGGGTACGATGAGCAGTTCTTC
V: TRBV5-1; length: 13; size: -; D: -; J: TRBJ2-7; CDR3: CASSGQGSQEQYF; DNA: TGCGCCAGCAGCGGCCAGGGAAGTCAGGAGCAGTACTTC
V: TRBV7-2; length: 14; size: -; D: TRBD2; J: TRBJ2-7; CDR3: CASSESGSGYEQYF; DNA: TGTGCCAGCAGCGAGAGCGGGAGTGGGTACGAGCAGTACTTC
V: TRBV29-1; length: 14; size: -; D: TRBD1; J: TRBJ1-1; CDR3: CSVEGVGGRYGAFF; DNA: TGCAGCGTTGAGGGCGTAGGGGGCCGATACGGAGCTTTCTTT
V: TRBV24-1; length: 14; size: -; D: TRBD2; J: TRBJ2-1; CDR3: CATSPREGLNEQFF; DNA: TGTGCCACCAGTCCGCGGGAGGGCCTGAATGAGCAGTTCTTC
V: TRBV11-2; length: 14; size: -; D: -; J: TRBJ1-4; CDR3: CASTRALRNEKLFF; DNA: TGTGCCAGCACCAGGGCCCTAAGAAATGAAAAACTGTTTTTT
V: TRBV10-3; length: 14; size: few; D: -; J: TRBJ2-1; CDR3: CAIEGSSGVNEQFF; DNA: TGTGCCATCGAGGGCAGTTCGGGAGTTAATGAGCAGTTCTTC
V: TRBV3-1; length: 17; size: -; D: TRBD2; J: TRBJ2-3; CDR3: CASSQVGSGGALDTQYF; DNA: TGTGCCAGCAGCCAAGTAGGGAGCGGGGGGGCCTTAGATACGCAGTATTTT
V: TRBV5-1; length: 16; size: few; D: -; J: TRBJ1-5; CDR3: CASSLDGGGGNQPQHF; DNA: TGCGCCAGCAGCTTGGATGGGGGCGGAGGCAATCAGCCCCAGCATTTT
V: TRBV10-3; length: 15; size: -; D: -; J: TRBJ1-6; CDR3: CAIRRDNSYNSPLHF; DNA: TGTGCCATCAGAAGAGACAACTCCTATAATTCACCCCTCCACTTT
V: TRBV12-3/TRBV12-4; length: 13; size: -; D: TRBD1; J: TRBJ2-7; CDR3: CASSTGQGPEQYF; DNA: TGTGCCAGCAGTACCGGACAGGGGCCCGAGCAGTACTTC
V: TRBV20-1; length: 13; size: few; D: -; J: TRBJ2-2; CDR3: CSASRDALGELFF; DNA: TGCAGTGCTAGTAGGGACGCCCTGGGGGAGCTGTTTTTT
V: TRBV5-4; length: 15; size: few; D: -; J: TRBJ2-4; CDR3: CASSLAQVAKNIQYF; DNA: TGTGCCAGCAGCTTAGCACAGGTAGCCAAAAACATTCAGTACTTC
V: TRBV6-2/TRBV6-3; length: 17; size: few; D: -; J: TRBJ2-1; CDR3: CASSYPFGDSTLAEQFF; DNA: TGTGCCAGCAGTTACCCGTTCGGTGACAGTACTTTGGCTGAGCAGTTCTTC
V: TRBV5-1; length: 15; size: -; D: -; J: TRBJ2-7; CDR3: CASSPRTEPTYEQYF; DNA: TGCGCCAGCAGTCCTAGGACGGAGCCTACCTACGAGCAGTACTTC
V: TRBV15; length: 18; size: few; D: -; J: TRBJ2-4; CDR3: CATSREPPGLVAKNIQYF; DNA: TGTGCCACCAGCAGAGAACCCCCTGGGCTCGTAGCCAAAAACATTCAGTACTTC
V: TRBV19; length: 14; size: -; D: -; J: TRBJ2-5; CDR3: CASSIDGWGETQYF; DNA: TGTGCCAGTAGTATCGACGGTTGGGGTGAGACCCAGTACTTC
V: TRBV7-9; length: 16; size: -; D: -; J: TRBJ2-1; CDR3: CASSSAQAPSYNEQFF; DNA: TGTGCCAGCAGCTCTGCACAGGCACCTTCCTACAATGAGCAGTTCTTC
V: TRBV6-5; length: 14; size: few; D: TRBD1; J: TRBJ1-4; CDR3: CASSYRGLDEKLFF; DNA: TGTGCCAGCAGCTACAGGGGGCTGGATGAAAAACTGTTTTTT
V: TRBV10-3; length: 15; size: -; D: -; J: TRBJ2-7; CDR3: CAISDQNGPTYEQYF; DNA: TGTGCCATCAGTGACCAGAATGGTCCCACCTACGAGCAGTACTTC
V: TRBV6-5; length: 13; size: many; D: -; J: TRBJ1-1; CDR3: CASSYRGNTEAFF; DNA: TGTGCCAGCAGTTACAGGGGGAACACTGAAGCTTTCTTT
V: TRBV10-3; length: 14; size: -; D: -; J: TRBJ2-5; CDR3: CAISELRNQETQYF; DNA: TGTGCCATCAGTGAATTACGGAATCAAGAGACCCAGTACTTC
V: TRBV10-3; length: 14; size: -; D: TRBD2; J: TRBJ2-5; CDR3: CAITASGAQETQYF; DNA: TGTGCCATCACTGCTAGCGGGGCGCAAGAGACCCAGTACTTC
V: TRBV13; length: 14; size: -; D: -; J: TRBJ1-1; CDR3: CASSFQAMNTEAFF; DNA: TGTGCCAGCAGCTTTCAGGCGATGAACACTGAAGCTTTCTTT
V: TRBV15; length: 19; size: -; D: TRBD1; J: TRBJ1-6; CDR3: CATSREGTGQSSYNSPLHF; DNA: TGTGCCACCAGCAGAGAAGGGACAGGGCAGAGCTCCTATAATTCACCCCTCCACTTT
V: TRBV24-1; length: 15; size: few; D: TRBD2; J: TRBJ2-1; CDR3: CATSDISGGYNEQFF; DNA: TGTGCCACCAGTGATATTAGCGGGGGATACAATGAGCAGTTCTTC
V: TRBV5-8; length: 12; size: -; D: -; J: TRBJ2-4; CDR3: CASSRQTNIQYF; DNA: TGTGCCAGCAGCCGACAGACAAACATTCAGTACTTC
V: TRBV6-4; length: 16; size: -; D: -; J: TRBJ2-3; CDR3: CASSDSIGGNTDTQYF; DNA: TGTGCCAGCAGTGACTCGATCGGGGGTAACACAGATACGCAGTATTTT
V: TRBV18; length: 15; size: few; D: -; J: TRBJ2-3; CDR3: CASSPSQTSTDAQYF; DNA: TGTGCCAGCTCACCTTCACAGACCAGCACAGATGCGCAGTATTTT
V: TRBV7-9; length: 12; size: -; D: -; J: TRBJ1-1; CDR3: CASSLAQSEAFF; DNA: TGTGCCAGCAGCTTAGCACAGTCTGAAGCTTTCTTT
V: TRBV21-1; length: 14; size: few; D: -; J: TRBJ2-7; CDR3: CASSKEARDVEQYF; DNA: TGTGCCAGCAGCAAAGAAGCCCGGGACGTCGAGCAGTACTTC
V: TRBV30; length: 15; size: -; D: TRBD2; J: TRBJ2-7; CDR3: CAWRTGTSGSYEQYF; DNA: TGTGCCTGGAGAACAGGGACTAGCGGATCCTACGAGCAGTACTTC
V: TRBV7-9; length: 15; size: -; D: -; J: TRBJ2-5; CDR3: CASSLALGNQETQYF; DNA: TGTGCCAGCAGCCTAGCGTTGGGCAACCAAGAGACCCAGTACTTC
V: TRBV28; length: 13; size: -; D: -; J: TRBJ2-5; CDR3: CASTEVIEETQYF; DNA: TGTGCCAGCACGGAGGTAATAGAAGAGACCCAGTACTTC
V: TRBV4-3; length: 16; size: -; D: -; J: TRBJ2-7; CDR3: CASSQDFSPPIYEQYF; DNA: TGCGCCAGCAGCCAAGATTTTTCGCCCCCCATCTACGAGCAGTACTTC
V: TRBV20-1; length: 16; size: few; D: TRBD2; J: TRBJ2-5; CDR3: CSARDMGGRALETQYF; DNA: TGCAGTGCTAGAGATATGGGCGGGAGGGCCTTGGAGACCCAGTACTTC
V: TRBV5-1; length: 12; size: few; D: -; J: TRBJ2-4; CDR3: CASSEAGGIQYF; DNA: TGCGCCAGCAGCGAGGCGGGCGGCATTCAGTACTTC
V: TRBV3-1; length: 15; size: -; D: -; J: TRBJ1-1; CDR3: CASSQDTRGDTEAFF; DNA: TGTGCCAGCAGCCAAGATACCAGGGGCGACACTGAAGCTTTCTTT